The 18 T cell receptor beta chains reported below all come from one sample, sequenced in a study of cytomegalovirus exposure and HLA in healthy donors. Primers for the PCR totalled 60 Vbeta and 13 Jbeta. Clones were read by immunoSEQ multiplex PCR, and TCRdb kept only the in-frame ones, dropping some. This sample has 110,000 to 150,000 clones; about 70% occur once, and the top ten carry less than 5%. The sample taken for sequencing was PBMCs. These receptors were obtained from a man between 60 and 75 years old in good health and CMV-seronegative.

The V and J genes are TRBV29-1 and TRBJ2-1; D gene unclear. V was shortened by 2 bases and J by 0 bases, with 11 bases between the two germline ends. This CDR3 has 15 amino acids. CDR1 SQVTM and CDR2 ANQGSEA come from the germline V gene. Here the CDR3 DNA reads TGCAGCGTTGAAAAGAGCAGAGGCTCCTACAATGAGCAGTTCTTC. This translates into CSVEKSRGSYNEQFF.

This clone was seen only a few times. This rearrangement joins TRBV6-5 to TRBJ1-1, with D tentatively TRBD1 (5 bases). V gave up 6 bases and J gave up 4 bases, with 15 bases separating them. The CDR3 runs to 14 residues. From germline, CDR1 is MNHEY and CDR2 SVGAGI. The CDR3 DNA reads TGTGCCAGCAGATCGAGCAGACAGCGCACTGAAGCTTTCTTT. Translation: CASRSSRQRTEAFF.

This clone has only one observation. The V and J genes are TRBV6-5 and TRBJ2-5, with 9 bases matching TRBD1. Trimming at V came to 5 bases and at J to 1 base, leaving 2 bases not matched to a gene. Per the germline V gene, CDR1 is MNHEY and CDR2 is SVGAGI. The CDR3 runs to 14 residues. CDR3: CASSLTGGQETQYF. CDR3 in DNA: TGTGCCAGCAGTCTGACAGGGGGCCAAGAGACCCAGTACTTC.

The genes are TRBV5-1 and TRBJ2-1, with TRBD2 identical over 10 bases. CDR3 length equals 15 residues. Germline CDR1 is SGHRS and CDR2 is YFSETQ. The trim removed 1 base at V and 10 bases at J, leaving 8 bases unmatched. This CDR3 is CASSLNQREGGEQFF. The CDR3 bases are TGCGCCAGCAGCTTGAATCAGCGGGAGGGCGGGGAGCAGTTCTTC.

A few counts support this clone. CDR3 DNA sequence: TGTGCCAGTAGGACCGGACAGGGGAGCTATGGCTACACCTTC. Amino acids: CASRTGQGSYGYTF. This chain connects TRBV19 to TRBJ1-2; 9 nucleotides match TRBD1. With V trimmed by 6 bases and J by 4 bases, 6 bases remained unmatched. CDR1 and CDR2 (germline): LNHDA, SQIVND (reference sequence). The CDR3 runs to 14 residues. The full variable domain, in which reference TRBV19 and TRBJ1-2 provide the parts outside the CDR3, is DGGITQSPKYLFRKEGQNVTLSCEQNLNHDAMYWYRQDPGQGLRLIYYSQIVNDFQKGDIAEGYSVSREKKESFPLTVTSAQKNPTAFYLCASRTGQGSYGYTFGSGTRLTVV.

The chain has TRBV7-9 and TRBJ2-3, with TRBD2 matching 10 bases. The CDR3 has 15 amino acids. Trimming removed 5 bases from V and 1 base from J; junction bases left unmatched: 3. Looked up from germline, CDR1 is SEHNR and CDR2 is FQNEAQ (reference sequence). The CDR3 nucleotides are TGTGCCAGCAGCCGCGGGACTAGCGGCACAGATACGCAGTATTTT. It translates to CASSRGTSGTDTQYF. Combining the CDR3 with reference TRBV7-9 and TRBJ2-3 gives the whole variable domain DTGVSQNPRHKITKRGQNVTFRCDPISEHNRLYWYRQTLGQGPEFLTYFQNEAQLEKSRLLSDRFSAERPKGSFSTLEIQRTEQGDSAMYLCASSRGTSGTDTQYFGPGTRLTVL.

The gene calls are TRBV2 and TRBJ1-4; D is possibly TRBD1 (5 bases). The CDR3 is 14 residues long. V was trimmed by 4 bases and J by 4 bases, leaving 10 bases between them. The germline CDR1 and CDR2 sequences are SNHLY and FYNNEI. The CDR3 nucleotides are TGTGCCAGCAGTGTAGGGGAAGGTAATGAAAAACTGTTTTTT. Translation gives CASSVGEGNEKLFF.

This clone was found a few times. The chain uses TRBV18 and TRBJ1-5; TRBD1 matches 9 bases. V shed 3 bases and J 2 bases; nucleotides not matched to a gene: 8. CDR3 length: 17 amino acids. From germline, CDR1 is KGHSH and CDR2 LQKENI. CDR3 region: CASSPGQGGWGNQPQHF. The CDR3 region has the DNA TGTGCCAGCTCACCGGGACAGGGAGGATGGGGCAATCAGCCCCAGCATTTT.

This clone appeared once. The chain employs TRBV6-5 and TRBJ1-1, with D possibly being TRBD1 (5 bases). The CDR3 runs 12 residues. Trimming removed 9 bases from V and 1 base from J, with 9 bases in between. Germline V lookup: CDR1 MNHEY, CDR2 SVGAGI. CDR3 loop: CASKTGNTEAFF. The DNA for the CDR3 is TGTGCCAGTAAAACAGGGAACACTGAAGCTTTCTTT.

V gene TRBV11-2 combines with J gene TRBJ2-7, with a tentative D call TRBD1 (5 bases). This CDR3 spans 14 amino acids. V was cut by 2 bases and J by 1 base, with 9 bases left in between. Germline assignment: CDR1 SGHAT and CDR2 FQNNGV. The CDR3 DNA is TGTGCCAGCAGCTTAAATCCAGGGTCCTACGAGCAGTACTTC. Amino acid sequence: CASSLNPGSYEQYF.

CDR3 nucleotide sequence: TGCGCCAGCAGCGAGATGTTTCGGCGGGAGACAGATACGCAGTATTTT. It specifies CASSEMFRRETDTQYF. V usage is TRBV4-3 and J usage is TRBJ2-3; TRBD2 matches 7 bases. The CDR3 contains 16 residues. Germline V lookup: CDR1 LGHNA, CDR2 YSLEER. With 5 bases clipped from V and 3 bases from J, the junction kept 11 bases outside the gene matches.

This rearrangement joins TRBV18 to TRBJ2-7, with 7 bases aligning to TRBD2. Germline V gene data show CDR1 as KGHSH and CDR2 as LQKENI. V gave up 3 bases and J gave up 3 bases; unmatched junction bases: 11. The CDR3 runs 16 residues. The CDR3 is CASSPPRSGVNYEQYF. For the CDR3, the DNA is TGTGCCAGCTCACCCCCGAGGAGCGGGGTAAACTACGAGCAGTACTTC.

The chain employs TRBV27 and TRBJ1-5; D is uncertain. The CDR3 consists of 16 residues. V lost 1 base and J lost 4, with 14 bases in between. Germline lookup yields CDR1 MNHEY and CDR2 SMNVEV (reference sequence). Written as DNA, the CDR3 is TGTGCCAGCAGTTTATTTTCAGACGGGAAAAATCAGCCCCAGCATTTT. Translation gives CASSLFSDGKNQPQHF.

The chain recombines TRBV27 with TRBJ2-1, with 7 nucleotides matching TRBD2. CDR1 and CDR2 from the germline V gene are MNHEY and SMNVEV (reference sequence). This CDR3 is 14 amino acids long. V trimming: 8 bases; J trimming: 1 base; junction bases outside the gene matches: 5. The CDR3 coding sequence is TGTGCCAGCGGGAGGGTTGGATCCTACAATGAGCAGTTCTTC. Its protein is CASGRVGSYNEQFF.

This sequence joins TRBV7-2 and TRBJ2-7; 10 bases are a match to TRBD2. Germline V CDR1 and CDR2: SGHTA, FQGNSA. CDR3 length: 14 residues. Trimming at V came to 6 bases and at J to 0 bases, leaving 2 bases not matched to a gene. CDR3 bases: TGTGCCAGCAGTCCTAGCGGGAGCTCCTACGAGCAGTACTTC. Protein sequence: CASSPSGSSYEQYF.

The chain couples TRBV29-1 to TRBJ1-1; no clear D. V was cut by 7 bases and J by 1 base, with 7 bases left in between. Germline V CDR1 and CDR2: SQVTM, ANQGSEA. The CDR3 totals 11 residues. This CDR3 is CSAYENTEAFF. In nucleotides, the CDR3 is TGCAGCGCCTACGAGAACACTGAAGCTTTCTTT.

The chain uses TRBV2 and TRBJ2-1; 9 bases match TRBD1. Germline V lookup: CDR1 SNHLY, CDR2 FYNNEI. CDR3 length: 15 residues. The ends lost 7 bases at V and 0 bases at J; junction bases unmatched: 4. CDR3 nucleotides: TGTGCCAGCACCCTGACAGGGGGCTCCTACAATGAGCAGTTCTTC. Protein product: CASTLTGGSYNEQFF.

This clone has just a few counts. The gene calls are TRBV4-1 and TRBJ2-7; 10 nucleotides line up with TRBD1. The germline CDR1 and CDR2 sequences are MGHRA and YSYEKL. V dropped 0 bases and J dropped 0; count of bases not matched to a gene: 8. The CDR3 covers 18 residues. The CDR3 reads CASSQEYPTGGSSYEQYF. For the CDR3, the DNA is TGCGCCAGCAGCCAAGAGTACCCGACAGGGGGCTCCTCCTACGAGCAGTACTTC.